The rows below give T cell receptor beta chains drawn from one sample of a study of cytotoxic CD8 clonotypes in ibrutinib-treated CLL. Only in-frame clones appear in the TCRdb table, and some are missing; sequencing was by immunoSEQ multiplex PCR. The sample yields about 22,000 clones, roughly 75% seen once. The source material was PBMCs, sampled before ibrutinib treatment. The receptors shown here come from a human donor with chronic lymphocytic leukemia. The CDR3 runs from the conserved cysteine through the conserved F or W. A D gene is named only where the DNA matches it firmly. For some rows the clone size is stated as once, few or many, or as a class when expanded; others skip it.

.,TRBJ1-3,.,TRBV19,CASSIDRSSGNTIYF,TGTGCCAGTAGTATTGACAGAAGCTCTGGAAACACCATATATTTT
.,TRBJ2-5,.,TRBV5-1,CASSSQETQYF,TGCGCCAGCAGCTCCCAAGAGACCCAGTACTTC
.,TRBJ2-7,.,TRBV7-9,CASSPGTKYEQYF,TGTGCCAGCAGCCCCGGGACAAAATACGAGCAGTACTTC
.,TRBJ1-2,.,TRBV28,CASFIVSSNGYTF,TGTGCCAGCTTCATCGTGTCCTCTAATGGCTACACCTTC
.,TRBJ2-5,TRBD2,TRBV11-3,CASSLVASGSQETQYF,TGTGCCAGCAGCTTAGTCGCTAGCGGGAGTCAAGAGACCCAGTACTTC
few,TRBJ2-1,.,TRBV19,CASRRPTGSEQFF,TGTGCCAGTAGAAGACCGACGGGGTCTGAGCAGTTCTTC
.,TRBJ2-5,.,TRBV23-1,CASSHHQETQYF,TGCGCCAGCAGTCACCACCAAGAGACCCAGTACTTC
.,TRBJ2-3,.,TRBV18,CASSPLASGTDTQYF,TGTGCCAGCTCACCACTGGCTAGCGGCACAGATACGCAGTATTTT
.,TRBJ1-2,TRBD1,TRBV19,CASRTGTGGNYGYTF,TGTGCCAGTAGAACCGGGACAGGGGGCAACTATGGCTACACCTTC
.,TRBJ2-6,.,TRBV6-1,CASSNGWSGANVLTF,TGTGCCAGCAGTAACGGCTGGTCTGGGGCCAACGTCCTGACTTTC
.,TRBJ1-1,.,TRBV18,CASSPTGMNTEAFF,TGTGCCAGCTCACCGACAGGTATGAACACTGAAGCTTTCTTT
.,TRBJ1-5,TRBD1,TRBV6-1,CASSGRRQGVNQPQHF,TGTGCCAGCAGTGGCCGTAGACAGGGGGTCAATCAGCCCCAGCATTTT
.,TRBJ1-4,TRBD1,TRBV2,CASTPQGLNEKLFF,TGTGCCAGCACCCCACAGGGGCTTAATGAAAAACTGTTTTTT
.,TRBJ2-3,.,TRBV27,CASSLTEIWDTQYF,TGTGCCAGCAGTTTAACGGAGATTTGGGATACGCAGTATTTT
.,TRBJ2-7,TRBD2,TRBV6-5,CASSYFSGSSYEQYF,TGTGCCAGCAGTTATTTTAGCGGGTCCTCCTACGAGCAGTACTTC
.,TRBJ1-1,TRBD1,TRBV9,CASSGYRGQKTEAFF,TGTGCCAGCAGCGGATACAGGGGACAGAAGACTGAAGCTTTCTTT
.,TRBJ1-1,.,TRBV6-6,CASSYSTGFGEAFF,TGTGCCAGCAGTTACTCAACAGGGTTTGGTGAAGCTTTCTTT
.,TRBJ2-4,TRBD2,TRBV30,CAWRSPLGLAGGEKNIQYF,TGTGCCTGGAGGTCCCCTTTGGGACTAGCGGGAGGGGAAAAAAACATTCAGTACTTC
.,TRBJ2-7,TRBD2,TRBV29-1,CSVDRAGGPYEQYF,TGCAGCGTCGATCGAGCGGGAGGCCCCTACGAGCAGTACTTC
.,TRBJ2-3,.,TRBV4-1,CASITELSTDTQYF,TGCGCCAGTATTACAGAGTTAAGCACAGATACGCAGTATTTT
.,TRBJ2-3,.,TRBV4-3,CASSQEGPGRDTQYF,TGCGCCAGCAGCCAAGAGGGTCCAGGGAGGGATACGCAGTATTTT
.,TRBJ1-2,TRBD1,TRBV12-5,CASGLPRTGRNYGYTF,TGTGCTAGTGGTTTGCCAAGGACAGGGCGTAACTATGGCTACACCTTC
.,TRBJ1-5,.,TRBV29-1,CSVSTSGNQPQHF,TGCAGCGTGTCAACATCGGGCAATCAGCCCCAGCATTTT
.,TRBJ2-3,.,TRBV6-4,CASSDTTAPIDTQYF,TGTGCCAGCAGTGACACGACAGCTCCGATAGATACGCAGTATTTT
.,TRBJ1-1,.,TRBV29-1,CSVKTTVNTEAFF,TGCAGCGTGAAAACGACAGTGAACACTGAAGCTTTCTTT
.,TRBJ2-7,.,TRBV14,CASSRFGGPYEQYF,TGTGCCAGCAGCCGATTCGGGGGGCCTTACGAGCAGTACTTC
.,TRBJ1-1,TRBD1,TRBV30,CAWSGQGSTEAFF,TGTGCCTGGAGCGGACAGGGAAGCACTGAAGCTTTCTTT
.,TRBJ2-7,TRBD2,TRBV10-3,CAISGGGRTYEQYF,TGTGCCATCAGTGGCGGCGGGAGAACCTACGAGCAGTACTTC
few,TRBJ2-6,.,TRBV5-6,CASSADYSGANVLTF,TGTGCCAGCAGCGCGGACTACTCTGGGGCCAACGTCCTGACTTTC
.,TRBJ1-4,TRBD1,TRBV5-4,CASSRRGPNEKLFF,TGTGCCAGCAGCCGCAGGGGGCCTAATGAAAAACTGTTTTTT
.,TRBJ2-7,.,TRBV10-3,CAIRASSSYEQYF,TGTGCCATCAGGGCAAGTAGCTCCTACGAGCAGTACTTC
.,TRBJ2-1,TRBD2,TRBV19,CASNPGGTLVHEQFF,TGTGCCAGTAACCCGGGGGGTACCTTGGTCCATGAGCAGTTCTTC
.,TRBJ2-1,.,TRBV30,CAWSVRGSYNEQFF,TGTGCCTGGAGTGTAAGGGGCTCCTACAATGAGCAGTTCTTC
.,TRBJ2-6,TRBD1,TRBV7-8,CASSRGQGAIPGANVLTF,TGTGCCAGCAGCAGAGGTCAGGGGGCAATTCCCGGGGCCAACGTCCTGACTTTC
.,TRBJ1-5,.,TRBV11-2,CASSSHGGGQPQHF,TGTGCCAGCAGCTCCCATGGGGGTGGGCAGCCCCAGCATTTT
.,TRBJ1-4,.,TRBV2,CASRARGTNEKLFF,TGTGCCAGCAGGGCCAGGGGCACTAATGAAAAACTGTTTTTT
.,TRBJ2-7,TRBD1,TRBV11-3,CASSLEGGGTAYF,TGTGCCAGCAGCTTAGAAGGGGGTGGGACAGCCTACTTC
.,TRBJ2-7,TRBD1,TRBV6-6,CASSYGTGSIEQYF,TGTGCCAGCAGTTATGGGACAGGGTCGATCGAGCAGTACTTC
once,TRBJ1-2,.,TRBV19,CASSIGSRTVNYGYTF,TGTGCCAGTAGTATAGGTTCACGGACCGTTAACTATGGCTACACCTTC
few,TRBJ1-3,TRBD1,TRBV6-5,CASSPGQGNTIYF,TGTGCCAGCAGTCCGGGACAGGGAAACACCATATATTTT